In its sample, the clone carrying this T cell receptor (beta chain) was seen many times. The antigen is unknown. RNA was extracted from bulk tissue without any cell sorting. A modified ARM-PCR protocol with three rounds of nested PCR amplified TCRbeta. One entry per CDR3 protein results from TCRdb running MiXCR on the multiplex PCR reads. This sample has 55,000 to 70,000 distinct CDR3 sequences, with roughly 56% found just once. These data belong to a study of tumor and adjacent non-tumor tissue in lung cancer. Findings and limits, study-wide: TCR diversity was significantly greater in tumor than normal lung tissue.

Trimming took off 2 bases at V and 7 bases at J, with 12 bases between the two ends. The CDR3 totals 14 residues. Looked up from germline, CDR1 is MDHEN and CDR2 is SYDVKM. The chain links TRBV28 to TRBJ1-5; D unclear. Sequencing was done on a sample of lung tumor tissue. The sequence came from a man aged 45-60 years with non-small cell lung cancer. In nucleotides, the CDR3 is TGTGCCAGCAGTTTACTGTCGACTGGGCAGCCCCAGCATTTT. Encoded protein: CASSLLSTGQPQHF.